The 5 T cell receptor beta chains reported below all come from one sample, sequenced in a study of cytomegalovirus exposure and HLA in healthy donors. Amplification used 60 Vbeta primers and 13 Jbeta primers. Profiled with immunoSEQ multiplex PCR; TCRdb holds only in-frame clones, not every one. The repertoire holds fewer than 250,000 clones, about 84% seen once, with over 1% in the top ten. The sequenced sample was PBMCs. The origin of the receptors is a human donor in good health.

Only one count was recorded for this clone. The chain joins TRBV7-9 to TRBJ2-7; D unresolved. Trimming shortened V by 5 bases and J by 3 bases, and 8 bases separated the two germline ends. Germline values: CDR1 SEHNR, CDR2 FQNEAQ (reference sequence). This CDR3 has 12 amino acids. This chain's CDR3 is CASSSNGYEQYF. The CDR3 coding sequence is TGTGCCAGCAGCAGTAACGGCTACGAGCAGTACTTC. The whole variable domain, filled in from reference TRBV7-9 and TRBJ2-7, reads DTGVSQNPRHKITKRGQNVTFRCDPISEHNRLYWYRQTLGQGPEFLTYFQNEAQLEKSRLLSDRFSAERPKGSFSTLEIQRTEQGDSAMYLCASSSNGYEQYFGPGTRLTVT.

The V and J genes are TRBV19 and TRBJ1-1, with 8 bases fitting TRBD1. The CDR3 loop spans 14 amino acids. Looked up from germline, CDR1 is LNHDA and CDR2 is SQIVND (reference sequence). After removal of 6 bases from V and 4 bases from J, the junction contained 7 bases not matched to a gene. The CDR3 DNA is TGTGCCAGTAGCTCGACAGGGGCGAGCACTGAAGCTTTCTTT. It encodes CASSSTGASTEAFF.

The chain uses TRBV19 and TRBJ1-3; 8 bases map to TRBD1. V lost 4 bases and J lost 2; bases outside the gene matches: 1. The CDR3 consists of 14 residues. The V gene's germline CDR1 is LNHDA and CDR2 SQIVND (reference sequence). In nucleotides, the CDR3 is TGTGCCAGTAGTACACAGGGGGCTGGAAACACCATATATTTT. Its translation: CASSTQGAGNTIYF.

As DNA, the CDR3 is TGTGCCAGCAGAACGACAGGGGGCGGCACTGAAGCTTTCTTT. This encodes CASRTTGGGTEAFF. V is TRBV6-5 and J is TRBJ1-1; 10 bases agree with TRBD1. Per the germline V gene, CDR1 is MNHEY and CDR2 is SVGAGI. V gave up 6 bases and J gave up 4 bases; unmatched junction bases: 5. The CDR3 contains 14 residues.

The CDR3 loop reads CASSLQGNTGELFF. CDR3 DNA: TGTGCCAGCAGCTTACAGGGAAACACCGGGGAGCTGTTTTTT. V and J are TRBV11-2 and TRBJ2-2; D might be TRBD1 (5 bases). This CDR3 spans 14 amino acids. Trimming removed 2 bases from V and 2 bases from J, with 6 bases in between. Germline CDR1 is SGHAT and CDR2 is FQNNGV.